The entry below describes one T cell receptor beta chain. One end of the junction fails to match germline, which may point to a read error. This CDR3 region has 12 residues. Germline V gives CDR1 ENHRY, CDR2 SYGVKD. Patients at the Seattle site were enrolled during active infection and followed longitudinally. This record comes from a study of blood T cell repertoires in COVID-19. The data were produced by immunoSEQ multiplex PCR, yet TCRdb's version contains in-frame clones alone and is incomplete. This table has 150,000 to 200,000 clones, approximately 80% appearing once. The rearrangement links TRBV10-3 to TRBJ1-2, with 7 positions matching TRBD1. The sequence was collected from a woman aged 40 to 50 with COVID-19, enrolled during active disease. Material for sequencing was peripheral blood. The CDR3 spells CAIGTVGAPWDF. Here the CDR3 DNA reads TGTGCCATTGGGACAGTGGGAGCCCCGTGGGACTTC.